This entry lists 6 T cell receptor beta chains sequenced from one sample in a study of radiation and T cells in renal cell carcinoma. Here immunoSEQ multiplex PCR was the method, and the copy in TCRdb shows in-frame clones only, minus some. The table includes about 120,000 clones, roughly four fifths detected once. Time point noted: blood 2 weeks post-SBRT. The sample's treatment: 15 Gy SBRT to primary tumor, nephrectomy 4 weeks later. The sequencing used blood, collected from a patient whose treatment included radiotherapy and nephrectomy. The origin of the receptors is a man aged 45 to 65 with renal cell carcinoma.

This clone occurred a few times. The chain carries TRBV5-1 and TRBJ1-3; no reliable D call. The ends were cut back, 0 bases at V and 2 bases at J, with 12 bases in the middle. Per germline, CDR1 SGHRS and CDR2 YFSETQ. The CDR3 covers 16 residues. CDR3 nucleotides: TGCGCCAGCAGCTTGGGCCCTTCCGGGGCTGGAAACACCATATATTTT. It yields the protein CASSLGPSGAGNTIYF.

This chain links TRBV30 with TRBJ2-7, with unresolved D. The germline CDR1 and CDR2 sequences are GTSNPN and SVGIG (reference sequence). The CDR3 is 11 residues long. V shed 1 base and J shed 3 bases, with 4 bases lying between them. The DNA for the CDR3 is TGTGCCTGGAGTGAGAACTACGAGCAGTACTTC. It is translated as CAWSENYEQYF.

This rearrangement joins TRBV9 to TRBJ2-1, with 10 positions matching TRBD1. Trimming removed 4 bases from V and 9 bases from J; junction bases left unmatched: 10. CDR1 is SGDLS, CDR2 YYNGEE, per germline. This CDR3 has 15 amino acids. DNA of the CDR3: TGTGCCAGCAGCATCGGGACAGGGGTGCACTCTGAGCAGTTCTTC. Its translation: CASSIGTGVHSEQFF.

The chain joins TRBV6-6 to TRBJ1-1; tentatively, D is TRBD1 (6 bases). Germline V gene data show CDR1 as MNHNY and CDR2 as SVGAGI (reference sequence). Between the trimmed V and J ends, which lost 4 bases and 3 bases, there was a span of 12 bases. The CDR3 loop spans 14 amino acids. The CDR3: CASSLQGKDTEAFF. The DNA for the CDR3 is TGTGCCAGCAGTTTACAGGGTAAGGACACTGAAGCTTTCTTT.

The V call is TRBV2, the J call TRBJ2-3, with 7 bases that match TRBD2. This CDR3 region has 16 residues. V lost 2 bases, J lost 2 bases, and 7 bases stayed unmatched. CDR1 and CDR2 from the germline V gene are SNHLY and FYNNEI. The CDR3 bases are TGTGCCAGCAGTGAAAGGGTACTAGCGAACACAGATACGCAGTATTTT. Amino acids: CASSERVLANTDTQYF.

This clone was found a few times. The junction differs from germline at one of its ends, possibly a read error. This rearrangement joins TRBV7-7 to TRBJ1-3; unclear D gene. CDR1 SSHAT and CDR2 FNYEAQ come from the germline V gene (reference sequence). The CDR3 loop spans 15 amino acids. CDR3 sequence reads: CASSLDGGSGNTIYF. In DNA, the CDR3 is TGTGCTAGCAGCCTCGATGGAGGATCGGGAAACACCATATATTTT.